This T cell receptor beta chain is drawn from a study of shared clonotypes between healthy human individuals. In germline, CDR1 is SGHRS, CDR2 YFSETQ. The CDR3 totals 16 residues. V lost 7 bases and J lost 0; bases outside the gene matches: 10. CD45RO-negative, CCR7-selected cells formed the naive CD8 fraction, which excluded terminally differentiated effector memory CD45RA+ cells. Repertoires were generated with immunoSEQ multiplex PCR, while TCRdb's copy carries only in-frame clones and drops some. The sample records roughly 590,000 clones, about 95% being singletons. This chain uses TRBV5-1 with TRBJ2-7; 10 bases are a match to TRBD1. This TCR derives from a woman between 25 and 40 years old in good health. The sample taken for sequencing was naive CD8+ T cells sorted from blood. The CDR3 DNA follows: TGCGCCAGCCACCGAGGCGACAGGGGGCTCTCCTACGAGCAGTACTTC. It encodes CASHRGDRGLSYEQYF. Based on the CDR3 plus reference TRBV5-1 and TRBJ2-7, the full variable domain is KAGVTQTPRYLIKTRGQQVTLSCSPISGHRSVSWYQQTPGQGLQFLFEYFSETQRNKGNFPGRFSGRQFSNSRSEMNVSTLELGDSALYLCASHRGDRGLSYEQYFGPGTRLTVT.